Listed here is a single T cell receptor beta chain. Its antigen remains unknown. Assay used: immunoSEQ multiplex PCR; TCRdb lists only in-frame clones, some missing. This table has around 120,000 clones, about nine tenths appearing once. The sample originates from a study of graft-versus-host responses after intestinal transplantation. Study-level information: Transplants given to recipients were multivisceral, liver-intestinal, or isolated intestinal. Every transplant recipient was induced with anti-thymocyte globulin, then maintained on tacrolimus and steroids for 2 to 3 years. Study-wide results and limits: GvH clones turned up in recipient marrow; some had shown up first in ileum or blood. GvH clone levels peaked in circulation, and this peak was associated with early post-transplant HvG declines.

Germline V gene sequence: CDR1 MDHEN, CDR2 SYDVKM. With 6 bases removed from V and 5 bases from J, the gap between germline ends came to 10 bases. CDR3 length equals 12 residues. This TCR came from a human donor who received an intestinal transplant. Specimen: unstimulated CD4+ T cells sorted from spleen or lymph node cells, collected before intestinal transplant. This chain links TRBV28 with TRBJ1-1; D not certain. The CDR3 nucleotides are TGTGCCAGCAGAGCCGGGAGAACTGAAGCTTTCTTT. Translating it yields CASRAGRTEAFF.